This T cell receptor beta chain came from a study of OX40 agonist ivuxolimab in advanced cancers. Overall study findings and caveats: Normalized T-cell clonal expansion was also low in a subset of nonresponders. Relative to CD4+ cells, CD8+ T cells on average had more expanded clones.

This table comes from immunoSEQ multiplex PCR, and its TCRdb copy is limited to in-frame clones, with some not included. The profile covers about 26,000 clones, with about four fifths appearing a single time and 12% taken by the ten largest. The CDR3 loop spans 17 amino acids. Germline V gives CDR1 MGHRA, CDR2 YSYEKL. The ends were cut back, 3 bases at V and 1 base at J, with 16 bases in the middle. This clone turned up a few times. Its antigen is as yet unknown. Source: CD4+ or CD8+ T cells sorted from blood, taken in a trial of the OX40 agonist ivuxolimab. This TCR was recovered from an adult with an advanced solid tumor such as melanoma, head and neck, liver or kidney cancer. This chain connects TRBV4-1 to TRBJ1-5, with D possibly being TRBD1 (5 bases). The CDR3 DNA is TGCGCCAGCAGCCACTACACGGGGGTAGAGAGCAATCAGCCCCAGCATTTT. It codes for CASSHYTGVESNQPQHF.